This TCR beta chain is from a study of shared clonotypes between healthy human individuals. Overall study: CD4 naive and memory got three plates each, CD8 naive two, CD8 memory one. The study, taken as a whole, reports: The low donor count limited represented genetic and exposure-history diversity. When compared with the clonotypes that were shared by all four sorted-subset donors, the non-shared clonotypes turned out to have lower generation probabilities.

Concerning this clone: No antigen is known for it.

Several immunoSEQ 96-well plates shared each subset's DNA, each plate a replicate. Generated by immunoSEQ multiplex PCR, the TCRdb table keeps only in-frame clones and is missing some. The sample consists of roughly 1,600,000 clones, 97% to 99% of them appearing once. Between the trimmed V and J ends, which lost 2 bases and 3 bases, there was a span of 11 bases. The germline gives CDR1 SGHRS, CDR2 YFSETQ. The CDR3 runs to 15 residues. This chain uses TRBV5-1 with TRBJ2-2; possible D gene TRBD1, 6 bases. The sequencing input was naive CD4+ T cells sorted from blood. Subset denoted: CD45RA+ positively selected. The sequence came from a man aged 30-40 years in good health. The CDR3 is CASSLDRPDTGELFF. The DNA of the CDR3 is TGCGCCAGCAGCTTAGACAGGCCGGACACCGGGGAGCTGTTTTTT.